Below, 10 T cell receptor beta chains from the same sample are listed, as sequenced in a study of blood T cell repertoires in COVID-19. Using immunoSEQ multiplex PCR, the repertoire was profiled, and TCRdb retains in-frame clones only, with some absent. The data contain around 110,000 clones, approximately 80% of them singletons. Sequences were obtained from peripheral blood. Every receptor here comes from a man aged 70-80 years with active or convalescent COVID-19.

The rearrangement uses TRBV5-4 and TRBJ2-1; 9 bases match TRBD2. The germline CDR1 and CDR2 sequences are SGHNT and YYREEE (reference sequence). With 4 bases clipped from V and 6 bases from J, the junction kept 8 bases outside the gene matches. The CDR3 is made up of 15 amino acids. This CDR3 reads CASSPSGTSSNEQFF. In nucleotides, the CDR3 is TGTGCCAGCAGCCCGTCTGGGACTAGCAGCAATGAGCAGTTCTTC.

The rearrangement uses TRBV7-2 and TRBJ1-1, with a possible D match to TRBD1 (5 bases). Germline V CDR1 and CDR2: SGHTA, FQGNSA. With 1 base removed from V and 5 bases from J, the gap between germline ends came to 11 bases. The CDR3 has 14 residues. The CDR3 nucleotides are TGTGCCAGCAGCTTAGAAGGGGTTCTAACTGAAGCTTTCTTT. This codes for CASSLEGVLTEAFF.

The genes are TRBV2 and TRBJ1-6, with 9 positions matching TRBD1. Germline V lookup: CDR1 SNHLY, CDR2 FYNNEI. V gave up 6 bases and J gave up 10 bases; unmatched junction bases: 7. This CDR3 spans 14 amino acids. Written as DNA, the CDR3 is TGTGCCAGCAGCTTCCGGGACAGGGAATCACCCCTCCACTTT. Protein product: CASSFRDRESPLHF. Variable domain in full (rest from reference TRBV2 and TRBJ1-6): EPEVTQTPSHQVTQMGQEVILRCVPISNHLYFYWYRQILGQKVEFLVSFYNNEISEKSEIFDDQFSVERPDGSNFTLKIRSTKLEDSAMYFCASSFRDRESPLHFGNGTRLTVT.

The V call is TRBV5-6, the J call TRBJ2-1; possible D gene TRBD2, 6 bases. V lost 0 bases, J lost 6 bases, and 13 bases lay in between. Germline lookup yields CDR1 SGHDT and CDR2 YYEEEE. This CDR3 contains 15 residues. CDR3 nucleotide sequence: TGTGCCAGCAGCTTGGTGTCAGGGAGGACCAATGAGCAGTTCTTC. Residues: CASSLVSGRTNEQFF.

The genes are TRBV3-1 (or the pseudogene TRBV3-2) and TRBJ2-5, with TRBD2 identical over 10 bases. The CDR3 covers 16 residues. Per the germline V gene, CDR1 is LGHDT and CDR2 is YNNKEL (reference sequence). J was trimmed by 1 base and V by 1 base; bases with no gene match: 3. Here the CDR3 DNA reads TGTGCCAGCAGCCAAGGGGCTAGCGGGGGCCAAGAGACCCAGTACTTC. Protein product: CASSQGASGGQETQYF.

The V and J genes are TRBV2 and TRBJ2-2; 7 bases are shared with TRBD1. Germline CDR1 is SNHLY and CDR2 is FYNNEI. V lost 4 bases, J lost 5 bases, and 7 bases stayed unmatched. This CDR3 spans 15 amino acids. CDR3 sequence reads: CASSGQGVGTGELFF. CDR3 bases: TGTGCCAGCAGTGGGCAGGGGGTCGGGACCGGGGAGCTGTTTTTT.

The chain combines TRBV6-5 with TRBJ2-7; 10 positions match TRBD1. V gave up 7 bases and J gave up 2 bases; unmatched junction bases: 8. There are 15 residues in the CDR3. Per germline, CDR1 MNHEY and CDR2 SVGAGI. The CDR3 here is CASTPRQGATYEQYF. For the CDR3, the DNA is TGTGCCAGCACCCCAAGACAGGGGGCGACCTACGAGCAGTACTTC.

The chain recombines TRBV28 with TRBJ1-6; D possibly corresponds to TRBD1 (6 bases). Germline V gives CDR1 MDHEN, CDR2 SYDVKM. Trimming cost V 4 bases and J 9 bases, with 16 bases left between them. The CDR3 covers 15 residues. CDR3 nucleotides: TGTGCCAGCAGTTCACGACAGGTGGCCTTTTCACCCCTCCACTTT. Translated: CASSSRQVAFSPLHF.

The CDR3 here is CASSFGLDYEQYF. CDR3 nucleotides: TGTGCCAGCAGCTTCGGGTTGGACTACGAGCAGTACTTC. V is TRBV5-6 and J is TRBJ2-7, with no clear D. CDR3 size: 13 residues. Trimming shortened V by 2 bases and J by 3 bases, and 9 bases separated the two germline ends. Germline V gives CDR1 SGHDT, CDR2 YYEEEE.

The CDR3 is CASSLGELGLAFPGELFF. DNA of the CDR3: TGTGCCAGCAGCTTAGGGGAGTTGGGACTAGCGTTCCCCGGGGAGCTGTTTTTT. The chain carries TRBV11-3 and TRBJ2-2, with 10 nucleotides matching TRBD2. This CDR3 contains 18 residues. With 1 base clipped from V and 6 bases from J, the junction kept 11 bases outside the gene matches. Germline lookup yields CDR1 SGHNT and CDR2 YENEEA.